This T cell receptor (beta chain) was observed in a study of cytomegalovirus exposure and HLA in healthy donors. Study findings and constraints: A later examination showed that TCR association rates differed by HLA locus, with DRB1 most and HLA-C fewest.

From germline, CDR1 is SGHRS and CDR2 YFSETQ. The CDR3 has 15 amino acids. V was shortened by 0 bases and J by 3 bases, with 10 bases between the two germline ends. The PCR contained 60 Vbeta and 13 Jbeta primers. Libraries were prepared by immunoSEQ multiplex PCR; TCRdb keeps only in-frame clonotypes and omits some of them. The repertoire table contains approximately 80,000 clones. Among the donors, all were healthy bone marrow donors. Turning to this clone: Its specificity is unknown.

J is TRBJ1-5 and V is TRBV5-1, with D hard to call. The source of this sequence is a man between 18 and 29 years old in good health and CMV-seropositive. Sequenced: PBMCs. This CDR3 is CASSLGGQANQPQHF. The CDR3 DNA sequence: TGCGCCAGCAGCTTGGGTGGGCAGGCCAATCAGCCCCAGCATTTT. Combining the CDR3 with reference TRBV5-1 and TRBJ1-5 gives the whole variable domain KAGVTQTPRYLIKTRGQQVTLSCSPISGHRSVSWYQQTPGQGLQFLFEYFSETQRNKGNFPGRFSGRQFSNSRSEMNVSTLELGDSALYLCASSLGGQANQPQHFGDGTRLSIL.